The 26 T cell receptor beta chains listed next were all sequenced from one sample in a study of cytomegalovirus exposure and HLA in healthy donors (dated by TCRdb to 2015 to 2018). Receptor amplification or capture employed the immunoSEQ multiplex PCR assay. A mixture of 60 forward primers for TCR Vbeta segments and 13 reverse primers for TCR Jbeta segments was used in the multiplex PCR. TCRdb carries this immuneACCESS record with in-frame sequences only. Its versions omit some clonotypes, under half of them owing to an unresolved V gene in the studies checked, with the rest unexplained. For this sample the table gives nearly 95,000 clones, of which approximately 63% were detected only once. Under 8% of the sample belongs to the ten largest clones. Material for sequencing was PBMCs. These receptors were obtained from a woman aged 25 to 39 in good health and CMV-seronegative.

This clone was counted between two and nine times. The genes are TRBV4-3 and TRBJ2-1, with D unclear. With 0 bases removed from V and 5 bases from J, the gap between germline ends came to 8 bases. Germline CDR1 and CDR2: LGHNA and YSLEER. This CDR3 comprises 14 residues. DNA of the CDR3: TGCGCCAGCAGCCAAGATGGCGGTAACAATGAGCAGTTCTTC. Residues: CASSQDGGNNEQFF.

V usage is TRBV5-1 and J usage is TRBJ2-7; 8 bases agree with TRBD2. Germline CDR1 is SGHRS and CDR2 is YFSETQ. The J segment lost 0 bases and the V segment lost 5 bases, leaving 10 bases of the junction unmatched. CDR3 size: 16 residues. CDR3 sequence reads: CASSTRTSLSSYEQYF. CDR3 coding DNA: TGCGCCAGCAGTACTAGGACTAGCCTGAGCTCCTACGAGCAGTACTTC.

The chain has TRBV15 and TRBJ2-4, with 8 nucleotides matching TRBD1. Germline values: CDR1 LNHNV, CDR2 YYDKDF (reference sequence). The J segment lost 4 bases and the V segment lost 1 base, leaving 3 bases of the junction unmatched. CDR3 length: 15 amino acids. The CDR3 coding sequence is TGTGCCACCAGCAGAGTGGGACAGGTGAAAAACATTCAGTACTTC. Encoded protein: CATSRVGQVKNIQYF.

J is TRBJ1-6 and V is TRBV5-6; perhaps TRBD1 as D (6 bases). The CDR3 is made up of 16 amino acids. In germline, CDR1 is SGHDT, CDR2 YYEEEE. The ends were cut back, 5 bases at V and 6 bases at J, with 18 bases in the middle. This CDR3 is CASSPEGGVGNSPLHF. Written as DNA, the CDR3 is TGTGCCAGCAGTCCGGAAGGGGGGGTTGGTAATTCACCCCTCCACTTT.

The rearrangement uses TRBV4-2 and TRBJ1-1, with D possibly matching TRBD1 (5 bases). This CDR3 is 15 amino acids long. Trimming removed 1 base from V and 4 bases from J, with 13 bases in between. CDR1 is LGHNA, CDR2 YNFKEQ, per germline. The CDR3 region is CASSQADGGGTEAFF. For the CDR3, the DNA is TGTGCCAGCAGCCAAGCCGACGGGGGGGGCACTGAAGCTTTCTTT.

In its sample, this clone was seen a few times. The rearrangement uses TRBV30 and TRBJ2-1, with 14 bases aligning to TRBD2. CDR3 length equals 13 residues. Germline CDR1 reads GTSNPN; CDR2 reads SVGIG (reference sequence). V was clipped by 8 bases and J by 7 bases; unmatched bases: 4. The CDR3 coding sequence is TGTGCCGAAAGACTAGCGGGAGGGAATGAGCAGTTCTTC. Translated, it gives CAERLAGGNEQFF.

The genes are TRBV2 and TRBJ2-1; TRBD1 aligns across 8 bases. This CDR3 has 13 amino acids. The junction had 5 bases not matched to a gene; V was cut back by 6 bases and J by 7 bases. Per germline, CDR1 SNHLY and CDR2 FYNNEI. In DNA form, the CDR3 reads TGTGCCAGCAGGCAGGGGGCGAGTAATGAGCAGTTCTTC. Translation: CASRQGASNEQFF.

J is TRBJ2-1 and V is TRBV19; 15 bases fit TRBD2. The germline gives CDR1 LNHDA, CDR2 SQIVND (reference sequence). This CDR3 has 18 amino acids. V trimming: 0 bases; J trimming: 10 bases; junction bases outside the gene matches: 10. In DNA form, the CDR3 reads TGTGCCAGTAGTATAGATGGACTAGCGGGGGGGCCATGGTTGGAGCAGTTCTTC. It is translated as CASSIDGLAGGPWLEQFF.

The gene calls are TRBV5-1 and TRBJ2-3; maybe TRBD2 (5 bases). V was clipped by 0 bases and J by 6 bases, with 14 bases between them. Germline lookup yields CDR1 SGHRS and CDR2 YFSETQ. The CDR3 spans 15 residues. For the CDR3, the DNA is TGCGCCAGCAGCTTGGCTGGGGAAGCGGTTGATACGCAGTATTTT. Its translation: CASSLAGEAVDTQYF. Based on the CDR3 plus reference TRBV5-1 and TRBJ2-3, the full variable domain is KAGVTQTPRYLIKTRGQQVTLSCSPISGHRSVSWYQQTPGQGLQFLFEYFSETQRNKGNFPGRFSGRQFSNSRSEMNVSTLELGDSALYLCASSLAGEAVDTQYFGPGTRLTVL.

V gene TRBV5-1 combines with J gene TRBJ2-5, with 12 bases aligning to TRBD2. Germline V lookup: CDR1 SGHRS, CDR2 YFSETQ. The CDR3 spans 16 residues. After removal of 1 base from V and 2 bases from J, the junction contained 3 bases not matched to a gene. The chain's CDR3 is CASSLSLAGGQETQYF. The CDR3 nucleotides read TGCGCCAGCAGCTTGAGCCTAGCGGGGGGGCAAGAGACCCAGTACTTC.

V is TRBV12-5 and J is TRBJ1-6; the D is unclear. Per germline, CDR1 LGHNT and CDR2 FRNRAP. The V end was cut by 6 bases, the J end by 2 bases, with 11 bases between. The CDR3 loop spans 15 amino acids. In nucleotides, the CDR3 is TGTGCTAGTGGCCCCGCGGAGACCTATAATTCACCCCTCCACTTT. Translated, it gives CASGPAETYNSPLHF.

A remark on this clone: One junction end disagrees with the germline gene, perhaps due to a read error. The rearrangement links TRBV30 to TRBJ2-7; perhaps TRBD1 as D (6 bases). The CDR3 length is 14 residues. CDR1 GTSNPN and CDR2 SVGIG come from the germline V gene (reference sequence). CDR3 loop: CAWSVGLRGLEQYF. For the CDR3, the DNA is TGTGCTTGGAGTGTAGGGCTCAGGGGTCTCGAGCAGTACTTC.

The chain joins TRBV5-1 to TRBJ2-5, with TRBD2 matching 14 bases. The CDR3 is 17 residues long. V dropped 0 bases and J dropped 4; count of bases not matched to a gene: 5. Germline CDR1 reads SGHRS; CDR2 reads YFSETQ. The CDR3 reads CASSLGGLAGGRETQYF. CDR3 DNA sequence: TGCGCCAGCAGCTTGGGAGGACTAGCGGGGGGTCGAGAGACCCAGTACTTC.

This clone was observed a few times. The chain employs TRBV5-4 and TRBJ1-4, with TRBD1 matching 9 bases. The V and J ends lost 3 bases and 5 bases, in that order; junction bases with no gene match: 11. The CDR3 covers 17 residues. Germline V gene lookup returns CDR1 SGHNT and CDR2 YYREEE (reference sequence). The CDR3 DNA follows: TGTGCCAGCAGCTCCCCCCGAAGACAGGGGGGAAATGAAAAACTGTTTTTT. Protein sequence: CASSSPRRQGGNEKLFF.

This clone was seen more than once but under ten times. The J gene is TRBJ2-1, the V gene TRBV13, with 15 bases fitting TRBD2. This CDR3 has 15 amino acids. V was pared by 4 bases and J by 10 bases, with 5 bases of the junction left unmatched. Germline V gene data show CDR1 as PRHDT and CDR2 as FYEKMQ (reference sequence). Here the CDR3 reads CASSSGLAGGGEQFF. In nucleotides, the CDR3 is TGTGCCAGCAGCTCGGGACTAGCGGGGGGCGGGGAGCAGTTCTTC. Together with reference TRBV13 and TRBJ2-1, the CDR3 gives the full variable domain: AAGVIQSPRHLIKEKRETATLKCYPIPRHDTVYWYQQGPGQDPQFLISFYEKMQSDKGSIPDRFSAQQFSDYHSELNMSSLELGDSALYFCASSSGLAGGGEQFFGPGTRLTVL.

A few counts support this clone. The chain carries TRBV7-2 and TRBJ2-2, with D perhaps matching TRBD1 (6 bases). Germline CDR1 and CDR2: SGHTA and FQGNSA. The CDR3 totals 15 residues. V was pared by 1 base and J by 3 bases, with 9 bases between. CDR3 in DNA: TGTGCCAGCAGCTTAGTCCCAGGGGACACCGGGGAGCTGTTTTTT. This sequence encodes CASSLVPGDTGELFF.

The V gene is TRBV18, the J gene TRBJ2-3; 14 nucleotides align to TRBD2. The germline CDR1 and CDR2 sequences are KGHSH and LQKENI. The V segment lost 4 bases and the J segment 0 bases; nucleotides outside the gene matches: 9. The CDR3 length is 19 residues. Here the CDR3 reads CASSLYLWTSGGSTDTQYF. Here the CDR3 DNA reads TGTGCCAGCTCACTCTACCTCTGGACTAGCGGGGGGAGCACAGATACGCAGTATTTT.

This clone appeared a few times. V is TRBV4-1 and J is TRBJ2-7, with 10 bases matching TRBD2. The germline gives CDR1 MGHRA, CDR2 YSYEKL. The CDR3 runs 15 residues. With V trimmed by 1 base and J by 1 base, 1 base remained unmatched. CDR3 sequence: CASSQGLAGSYEQYF. The CDR3 nucleotides read TGCGCCAGCAGCCAAGGACTAGCGGGTTCCTACGAGCAGTACTTC.

The V gene is TRBV6-5, the J gene TRBJ2-3; D remains ambiguous. Trimming removed 0 bases from V and 2 bases from J, with 12 bases in between. The germline CDR1 and CDR2 sequences are MNHEY and SVGAGI. The CDR3 spans 16 residues. CDR3 residues: CASSYSIRRNTDTQYF. The CDR3, as DNA: TGTGCCAGCAGTTACTCGATTAGAAGAAACACAGATACGCAGTATTTT.

The rearrangement uses TRBV10-3 and TRBJ1-3; D possibly corresponds to TRBD1 (6 bases). From germline, CDR1 is ENHRY and CDR2 SYGVKD. The CDR3 runs to 16 residues. V lost 4 bases and J lost 7, with 20 bases in between. The DNA for the CDR3 is TGTGCCATCAGTGGATGGGGGCGTCACCTCGGGAACACCATATATTTT. The encoded protein is CAISGWGRHLGNTIYF.

The V gene is TRBV18, the J gene TRBJ2-1, with D perhaps matching TRBD2 (6 bases). Germline V CDR1 and CDR2: KGHSH, LQKENI. V lost 1 base to trimming and J lost 5 bases, with 15 bases between them. The CDR3 is made up of 16 amino acids. The CDR3 region has the DNA TGTGCCAGCTCACCACAGTTTGCGGGAAGGAACAATGAGCAGTTCTTC. The encoded protein is CASSPQFAGRNNEQFF.

The chain carries TRBV28 and TRBJ1-2, with a possible D match to TRBD1 (6 bases). The CDR3 consists of 14 residues. Germline CDR1 MDHEN, CDR2 SYDVKM. The V end was cut by 1 base, the J end by 5 bases, with 11 bases between. The CDR3 DNA is TGTGCCAGCAGTTTATTCGGGCAGGGGTATGGCTACACCTTC. This encodes CASSLFGQGYGYTF.

The chain couples TRBV6-5 to TRBJ1-2; TRBD1 agrees at 7 bases. V shed 4 bases, J shed 4 bases, and the junction held 6 bases outside the gene matches. Germline CDR1 is MNHEY and CDR2 is SVGAGI. The CDR3 extends over 14 amino acids. The CDR3 loop is CASSSWTGLYGYTF. The CDR3 DNA reads as TGTGCCAGCAGTTCATGGACAGGACTCTATGGCTACACCTTC.

The chain uses TRBV27 and TRBJ1-2; 9 nucleotides agree with TRBD1. Germline lookup yields CDR1 MNHEY and CDR2 SMNVEV (reference sequence). Losses at the gene ends were 0 bases for V and 8 bases for J; bases not matched to a gene: 10. The CDR3 extends over 16 amino acids. CDR3 residues: CASSLSTRQGVGGYTF. Here the CDR3 DNA reads TGTGCCAGCAGTTTATCGACTAGACAGGGGGTGGGCGGCTACACCTTC.

This chain connects TRBV2 to TRBJ1-1, with D possibly TRBD1 on 6 matching bases. The V end lost 2 bases, the J end lost 3 bases, and 19 bases lay between the germline ends. CDR3 size: 17 residues. From germline, CDR1 is SNHLY and CDR2 FYNNEI. This CDR3 reads CASSEMAGDWGDTEAFF. The CDR3 nucleotides are TGTGCCAGCAGTGAAATGGCAGGGGATTGGGGAGACACTGAAGCTTTCTTT. Using reference TRBV2 and TRBJ1-1 for the parts outside the CDR3, the full variable domain is EPEVTQTPSHQVTQMGQEVILRCVPISNHLYFYWYRQILGQKVEFLVSFYNNEISEKSEIFDDQFSVERPDGSNFTLKIRSTKLEDSAMYFCASSEMAGDWGDTEAFFGQGTRLTVV.

This chain connects TRBV5-1 to TRBJ1-2; the match to TRBD1 covers 8 bases. The CDR3 spans 14 residues. V shed 4 bases and J 4 bases; nucleotides not matched to a gene: 6. Germline lookup yields CDR1 SGHRS and CDR2 YFSETQ. This CDR3 reads CASSPGQDTYGYTF. For the CDR3, the DNA is TGCGCCAGCAGCCCGGGACAGGACACCTATGGCTACACCTTC.